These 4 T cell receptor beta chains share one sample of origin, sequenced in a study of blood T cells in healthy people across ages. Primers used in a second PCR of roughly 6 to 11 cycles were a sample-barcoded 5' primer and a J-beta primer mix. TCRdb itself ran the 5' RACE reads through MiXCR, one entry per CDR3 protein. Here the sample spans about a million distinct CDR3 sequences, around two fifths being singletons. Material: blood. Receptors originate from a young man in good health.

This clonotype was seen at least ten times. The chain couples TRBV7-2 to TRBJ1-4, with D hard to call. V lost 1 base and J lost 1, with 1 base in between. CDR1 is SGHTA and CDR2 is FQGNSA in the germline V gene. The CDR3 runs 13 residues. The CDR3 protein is CASSLGTNEKLFF. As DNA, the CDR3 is TGTGCCAGCAGCTTAGGAACTAATGAAAAACTGTTTTTT. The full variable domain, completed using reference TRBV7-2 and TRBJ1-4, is GAGVSQSPSNKVTEKGKDVELRCDPISGHTALYWYRQSLGQGLEFLIYFQGNSAPDKSGLPSDRFSAERTGGSVSTLTIQRTQQEDSAVYLCASSLGTNEKLFFGSGTQLSVL.

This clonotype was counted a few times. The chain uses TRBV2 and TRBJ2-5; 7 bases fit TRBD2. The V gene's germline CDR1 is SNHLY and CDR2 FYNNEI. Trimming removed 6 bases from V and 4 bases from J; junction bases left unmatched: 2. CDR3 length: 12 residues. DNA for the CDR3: TGTGCCAGCAGAAGGGAGGGAGAGACCCAGTACTTC. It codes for CASRREGETQYF.

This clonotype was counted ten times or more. CDR3 nucleotides: TGCAGCGTTGGAACCGCCGTTGGGGGTAGCTACACCTTC. Translation: CSVGTAVGGSYTF. The V gene is TRBV29-1, the J gene TRBJ1-2; D is perhaps TRBD1 (5 bases). The V gene lost 4 bases and the J gene lost 9 bases, with 18 bases spanning the gap. The CDR3 is made up of 13 amino acids. Germline V gives CDR1 SQVTM, CDR2 ANQGSEA.

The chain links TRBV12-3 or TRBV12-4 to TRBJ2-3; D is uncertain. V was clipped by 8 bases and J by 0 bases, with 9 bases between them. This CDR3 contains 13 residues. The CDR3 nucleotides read TGTGCCAGCGCGATGGGGAGCACAGATACGCAGTATTTT. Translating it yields CASAMGSTDTQYF.